The clone carrying this T cell receptor beta chain was found a few times. UMIs and a universal primer site were added when TCR cDNA was made by 5'RACE template switching. TCRdb re-derived calls from the 5' RACE reads in MiXCR, one entry per CDR3 protein. The data hold about 53,000 distinct CDR3 sequences, with approximately 6% observed a single time. This CDR3 comprises 15 residues. Germline V gene data show CDR1 as MNHEY and CDR2 as SVGEGT. V lost 7 bases and J lost 2; bases outside the gene matches: 6. The data were taken from a study of T cells after yellow fever vaccination. Points from the study as a whole: Abundant clonotypes from the bulk population could get into FACS-sorted repertoires as contaminants. Shared CD4/CD8 clonotypes were a small share, likely from convergent recombination. Compared with primary, the secondary response was weaker and peaked at day 5, not 15.

Sequenced material: PBMCs, either bulk or a sorted T-cell subset (CD4+, CD8+, memory, or dextramer-sorted; not recorded which), taken on the day of the yellow fever booster vaccination. The rearrangement joins TRBV6-2 or TRBV6-3 to TRBJ2-2; 8 bases line up with TRBD1. The receptor comes from a man aged 18 to 29 who received the YFV17D yellow fever vaccine. The CDR3 loop is CASNRDRRNTGELFF. In nucleotides, the CDR3 is TGTGCCAGCAACCGGGACAGGAGAAACACCGGGGAGCTGTTTTTT.